This T cell receptor beta chain was observed in a study of chemoradiotherapy in HPV16-positive cancers. Study-level findings and limits: Functional assays defining HPV-specific T cells used only a couple of HPV16-positive patients.

As for this clone: Its antigen is not known.

Per the germline V gene, CDR1 is SGHKS and CDR2 is YYEKEE (reference sequence). The ends lost 5 bases at V and 4 bases at J; junction bases unmatched: 9. The CDR3 extends over 16 amino acids. Method: immunoSEQ multiplex PCR; TCRdb's copy keeps in-frame clones and lacks some. The sample shows some 30,000 clones, approximately 86% of them seen only once. J is TRBJ1-2 and V is TRBV5-5; 12 bases are shared with TRBD1. This receptor was taken from a human donor with HPV-associated anogenital cancer. Sequenced here: blood, sampled from a patient who underwent chemoradiotherapy. The DNA of the CDR3 is TGTGCCAGCAGTTTGATGGGACAGGGGGCGGCCTATGGCTACACCTTC. Its protein product is CASSLMGQGAAYGYTF.